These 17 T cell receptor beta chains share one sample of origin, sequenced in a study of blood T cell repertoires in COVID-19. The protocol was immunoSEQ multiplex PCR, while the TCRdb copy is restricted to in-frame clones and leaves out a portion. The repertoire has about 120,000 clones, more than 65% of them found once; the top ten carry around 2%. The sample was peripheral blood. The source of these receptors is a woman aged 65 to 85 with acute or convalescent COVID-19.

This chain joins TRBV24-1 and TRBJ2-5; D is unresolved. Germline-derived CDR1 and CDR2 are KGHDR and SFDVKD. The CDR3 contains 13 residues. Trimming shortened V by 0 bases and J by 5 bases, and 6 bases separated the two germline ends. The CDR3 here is CATSDLWRETQYF. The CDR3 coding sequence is TGTGCCACCAGTGATTTGTGGCGGGAGACCCAGTACTTC.

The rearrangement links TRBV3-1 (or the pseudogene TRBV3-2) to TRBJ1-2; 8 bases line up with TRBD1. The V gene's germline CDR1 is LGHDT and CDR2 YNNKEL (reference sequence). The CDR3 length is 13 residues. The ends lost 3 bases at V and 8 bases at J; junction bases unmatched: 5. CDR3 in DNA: TGTGCCAGCAGCCAGCAGGGGGCGAGGGGCTACACCTTC. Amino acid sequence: CASSQQGARGYTF.

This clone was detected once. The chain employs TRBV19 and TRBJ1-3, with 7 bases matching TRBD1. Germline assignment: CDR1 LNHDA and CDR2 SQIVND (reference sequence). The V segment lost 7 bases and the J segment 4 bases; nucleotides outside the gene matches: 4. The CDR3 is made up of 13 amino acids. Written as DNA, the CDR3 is TGTGCCAGTACCCAGACAGGGGGAAACACCATATATTTT. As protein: CASTQTGGNTIYF.

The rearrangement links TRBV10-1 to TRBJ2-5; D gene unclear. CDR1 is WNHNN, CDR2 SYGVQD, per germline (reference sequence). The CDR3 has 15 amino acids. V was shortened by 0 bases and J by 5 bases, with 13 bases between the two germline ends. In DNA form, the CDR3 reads TGCGCCAGCAGTGAGTCAGTATCCTCTCGGGAGACCCAGTACTTC. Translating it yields CASSESVSSRETQYF.

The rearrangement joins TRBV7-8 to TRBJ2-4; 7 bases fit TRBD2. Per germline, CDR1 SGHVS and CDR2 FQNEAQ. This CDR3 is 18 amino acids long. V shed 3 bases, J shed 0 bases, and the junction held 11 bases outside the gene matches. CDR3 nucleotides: TGTGCCAGCAGCTTTCCCGCGGGAGAGACGCTAGCCAAAAACATTCAGTACTTC. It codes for CASSFPAGETLAKNIQYF.

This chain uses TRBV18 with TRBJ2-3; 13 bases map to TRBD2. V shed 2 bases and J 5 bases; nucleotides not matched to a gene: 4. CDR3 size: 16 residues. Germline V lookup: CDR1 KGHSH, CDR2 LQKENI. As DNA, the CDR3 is TGTGCCAGCTCACCATCGGGACTAGCGGGGCGAGATACGCAGTATTTT. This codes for CASSPSGLAGRDTQYF.

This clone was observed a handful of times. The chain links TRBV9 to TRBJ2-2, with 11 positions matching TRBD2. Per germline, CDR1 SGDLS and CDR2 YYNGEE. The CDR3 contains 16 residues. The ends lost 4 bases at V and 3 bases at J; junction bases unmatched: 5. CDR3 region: CASSTTSGSDTGELFF. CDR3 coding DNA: TGTGCCAGCAGCACCACTAGCGGGAGTGACACCGGGGAGCTGTTTTTT. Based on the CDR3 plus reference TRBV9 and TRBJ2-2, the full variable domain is DSGVTQTPKHLITATGQRVTLRCSPRSGDLSVYWYQQSLDQGLQFLIQYYNGEERAKGNILERFSAQQFPDLHSELNLSSLELGDSALYFCASSTTSGSDTGELFFGEGSRLTVL.

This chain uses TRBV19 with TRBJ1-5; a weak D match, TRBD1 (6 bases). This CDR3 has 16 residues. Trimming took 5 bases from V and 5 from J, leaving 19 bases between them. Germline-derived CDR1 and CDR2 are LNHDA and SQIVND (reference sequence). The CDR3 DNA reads TGTGCCAGTAGTGCCGCCGCGGACAGCTCCTATCAGCCCCAGCATTTT. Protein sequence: CASSAAADSSYQPQHF.

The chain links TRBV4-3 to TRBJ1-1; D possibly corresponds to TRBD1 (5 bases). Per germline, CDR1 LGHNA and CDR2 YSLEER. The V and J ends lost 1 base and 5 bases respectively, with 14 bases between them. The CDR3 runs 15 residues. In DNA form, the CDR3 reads TGCGCCAGCAGCCAAGCGGGGGAGGTGAGGACTGAAGCTTTCTTT. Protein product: CASSQAGEVRTEAFF.

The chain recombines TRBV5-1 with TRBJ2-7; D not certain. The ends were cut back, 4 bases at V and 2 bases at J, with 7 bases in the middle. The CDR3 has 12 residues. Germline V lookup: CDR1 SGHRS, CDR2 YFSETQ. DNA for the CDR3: TGCGCCAGCAGCGAGACAACCTACGAGCAGTACTTC. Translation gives CASSETTYEQYF. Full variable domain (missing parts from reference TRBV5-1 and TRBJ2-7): KAGVTQTPRYLIKTRGQQVTLSCSPISGHRSVSWYQQTPGQGLQFLFEYFSETQRNKGNFPGRFSGRQFSNSRSEMNVSTLELGDSALYLCASSETTYEQYFGPGTRLTVT.

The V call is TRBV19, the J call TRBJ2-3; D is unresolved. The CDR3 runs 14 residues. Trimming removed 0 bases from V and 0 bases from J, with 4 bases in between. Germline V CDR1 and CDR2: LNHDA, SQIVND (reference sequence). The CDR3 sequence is CASSIESSTDTQYF. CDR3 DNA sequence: TGTGCCAGTAGTATAGAGAGCAGCACAGATACGCAGTATTTT.

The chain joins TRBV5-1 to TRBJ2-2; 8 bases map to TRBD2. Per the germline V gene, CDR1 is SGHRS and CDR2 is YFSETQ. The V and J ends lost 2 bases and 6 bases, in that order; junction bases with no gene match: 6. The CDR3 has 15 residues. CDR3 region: CASSFGPAGAGELFF. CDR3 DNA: TGCGCCAGCAGCTTTGGCCCAGCGGGGGCCGGGGAGCTGTTTTTT.

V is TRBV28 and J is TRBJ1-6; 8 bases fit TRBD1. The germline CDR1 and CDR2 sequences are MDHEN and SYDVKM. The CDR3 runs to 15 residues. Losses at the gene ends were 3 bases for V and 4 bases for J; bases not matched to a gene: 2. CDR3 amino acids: CASSFGDRYNSPLHF. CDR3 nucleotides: TGTGCCAGCAGTTTCGGGGACAGGTATAATTCACCCCTCCACTTT.

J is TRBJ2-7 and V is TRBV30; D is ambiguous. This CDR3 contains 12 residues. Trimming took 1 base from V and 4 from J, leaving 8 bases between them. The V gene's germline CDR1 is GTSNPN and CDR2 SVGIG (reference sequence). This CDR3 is CAWSADLYEQYF. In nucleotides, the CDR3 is TGTGCCTGGAGTGCCGACTTGTACGAGCAGTACTTC.

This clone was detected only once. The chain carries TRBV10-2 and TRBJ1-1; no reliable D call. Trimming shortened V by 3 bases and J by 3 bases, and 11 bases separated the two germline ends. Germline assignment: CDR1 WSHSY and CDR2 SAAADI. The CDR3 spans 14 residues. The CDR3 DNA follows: TGCGCCAGCAGTGATGGGCGGGCAGACACTGAAGCTTTCTTT. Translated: CASSDGRADTEAFF.

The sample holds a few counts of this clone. The CDR3 bases are TGCGCCAGCAGCTTGGAGGGGGACAGAACTGGCTACACCTTC. Amino acids: CASSLEGDRTGYTF. This chain connects TRBV5-1 to TRBJ1-2, with 7 positions matching TRBD1. The CDR3 runs to 14 residues. CDR1 SGHRS and CDR2 YFSETQ come from the germline V gene. The V and J ends lost 0 bases and 7 bases, in that order; junction bases with no gene match: 6.

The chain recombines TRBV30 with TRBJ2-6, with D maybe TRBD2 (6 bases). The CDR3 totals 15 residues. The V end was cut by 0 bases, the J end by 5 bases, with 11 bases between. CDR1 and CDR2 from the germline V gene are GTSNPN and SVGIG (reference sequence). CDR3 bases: TGTGCCTGGAGTGTAGGAGGGATGAGGGCCAACGTCCTGACTTTC. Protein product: CAWSVGGMRANVLTF.